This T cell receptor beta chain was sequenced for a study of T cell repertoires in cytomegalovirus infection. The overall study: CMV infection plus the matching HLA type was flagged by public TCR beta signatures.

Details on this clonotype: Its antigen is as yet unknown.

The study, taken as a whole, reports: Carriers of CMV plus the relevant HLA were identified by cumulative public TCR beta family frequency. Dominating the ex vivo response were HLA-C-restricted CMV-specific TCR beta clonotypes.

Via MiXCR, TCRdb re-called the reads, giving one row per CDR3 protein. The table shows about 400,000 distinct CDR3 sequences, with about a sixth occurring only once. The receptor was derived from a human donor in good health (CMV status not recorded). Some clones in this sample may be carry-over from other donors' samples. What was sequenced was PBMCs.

The CDR3 here is CASSLGTGTGMLEQYF. CDR3 nucleotide sequence: TGTGCCAGCAGTTTGGGGACCGGGACAGGGATGTTGGAGCAGTACTTC. V gene TRBV28 combines with J gene TRBJ2-7; 9 bases line up with TRBD1. The CDR3 runs 16 residues. V shed 3 bases, J shed 7 bases, and the junction held 13 bases outside the gene matches. Germline assignment: CDR1 MDHEN and CDR2 SYDVKM.